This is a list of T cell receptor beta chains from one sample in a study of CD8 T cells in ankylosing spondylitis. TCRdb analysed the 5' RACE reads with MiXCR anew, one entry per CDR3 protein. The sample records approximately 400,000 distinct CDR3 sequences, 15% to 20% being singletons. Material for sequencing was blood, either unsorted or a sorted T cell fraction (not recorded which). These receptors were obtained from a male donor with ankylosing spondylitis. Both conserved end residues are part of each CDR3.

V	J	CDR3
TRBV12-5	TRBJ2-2	CASGLTGDTGELFF
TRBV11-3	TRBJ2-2	CASSKGQGWDTGELFF
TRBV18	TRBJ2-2	CASSSLAGSLGGELFF
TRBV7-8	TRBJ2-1	CASSFRSSAHNEQFF
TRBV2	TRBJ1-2	CASITGTQGYGYTF
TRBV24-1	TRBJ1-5	CATGIIGGGEKGNQPQHF
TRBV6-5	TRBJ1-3	CASSYSGQASSGNTIYF
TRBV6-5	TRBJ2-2	CASSYSLPTGGTGELFF
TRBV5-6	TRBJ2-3	CASSFRTGGAGTDTQYF
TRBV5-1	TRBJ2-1	CASSLASRNEQFF
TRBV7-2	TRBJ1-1	CASSLAERGIPEAFF
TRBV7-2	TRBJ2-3	CASRRQGRTTDTQYF
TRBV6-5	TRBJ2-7	CASSYSIQGEYEQYF
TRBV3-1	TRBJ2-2	CASSLIAGTLTGELFF
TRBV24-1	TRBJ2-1	CATSDLVSSGGNEQFF
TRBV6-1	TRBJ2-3	CATGLTRSTDTQYF
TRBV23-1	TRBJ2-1	CASSQSPGQHNEQFF
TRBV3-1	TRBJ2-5	CASSRSLAGRETQYF
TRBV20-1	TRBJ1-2	CSARVLLDRGRRYGYTF
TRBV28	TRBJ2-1	CASRGTPGLAGLSSYNEQFF
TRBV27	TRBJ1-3	CASSPILQGSRENTIYF
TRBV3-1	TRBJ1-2	CASSSGTAGVGYTF
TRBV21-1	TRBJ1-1	CASSGIGRPTRGSKDATEAFF
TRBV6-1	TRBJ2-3	CASRDPVRKVDTQYF
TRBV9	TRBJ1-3	CASSQMGGKVGNTIYF
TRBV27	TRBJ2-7	CASSLEGTREQYF
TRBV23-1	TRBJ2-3	CASSPMRAPRTDTQYF
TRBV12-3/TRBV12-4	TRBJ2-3	CASSLPLETDTQYF
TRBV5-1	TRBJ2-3	CASSLDRPYTDTQYF
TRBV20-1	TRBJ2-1	CSAPRPERQSSYNEQFF
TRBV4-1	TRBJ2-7	CASSRGTVYYEQYF
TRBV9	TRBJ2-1	CASSVNSLNEQFF
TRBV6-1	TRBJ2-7	CASTPPGGSSYEQYF
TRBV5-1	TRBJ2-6	CASSLESSVANVLTF
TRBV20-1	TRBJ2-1	CSARQVSASAYNEQFF
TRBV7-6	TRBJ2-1	CASSTGQTYNEQFF
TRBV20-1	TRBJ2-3	CSALAQADTQYF